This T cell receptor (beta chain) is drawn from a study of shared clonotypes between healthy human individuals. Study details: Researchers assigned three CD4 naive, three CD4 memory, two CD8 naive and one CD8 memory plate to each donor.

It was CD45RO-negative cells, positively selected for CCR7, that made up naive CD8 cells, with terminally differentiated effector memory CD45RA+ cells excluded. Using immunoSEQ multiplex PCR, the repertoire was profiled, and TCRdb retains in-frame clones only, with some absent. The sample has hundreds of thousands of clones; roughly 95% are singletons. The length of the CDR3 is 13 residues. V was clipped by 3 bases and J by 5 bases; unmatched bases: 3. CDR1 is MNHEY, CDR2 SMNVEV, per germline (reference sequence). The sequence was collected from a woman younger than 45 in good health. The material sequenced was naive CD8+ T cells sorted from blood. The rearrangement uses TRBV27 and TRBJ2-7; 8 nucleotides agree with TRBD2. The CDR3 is CASSFGSGNEQYF. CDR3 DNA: TGTGCCAGCAGTTTTGGTAGCGGGAACGAGCAGTACTTC.